The 21 T cell receptor beta chains below were found in one sample sequenced in a study of regulatory T cells in long-lasting Graves disease. Time point indicated: persistent/refractory GD, antithyroid drugs over 5 years with positive TRAb. Making the TCR library involved RNA that had been extracted from PBMCs. CDR3 regions were amplified by Arm-PCR using iRepertoire HTBI primers to build TCR beta libraries. From the multiplex PCR reads, TCRdb called clonotypes with MiXCR, one entry per CDR3 protein. Counted here are about 470,000 distinct CDR3 sequences, roughly 20% occurring once; the ten biggest clones make up 7.8%. The sample was peripheral blood mononuclear cells (PBMCs), taken when the disease was refractory, from a patient treated with antithyroid drugs. The receptors stem from a female donor with Graves disease.

The CDR3 nucleotides are TGTGCCAGCAGCTCCCAGGACACAGATACGCAGTATTTT. This encodes CASSSQDTDTQYF. This rearrangement joins TRBV6-2 or TRBV6-3 to TRBJ2-3; D unclear. V lost 6 bases to trimming and J lost 2 bases, with 9 bases between them. In germline, CDR1 is MNHEY, CDR2 SVGEGT. This CDR3 comprises 13 residues.

This clonotype was seen only once. The rearrangement uses TRBV9 and TRBJ2-7, with 7 bases identical to TRBD1. The germline gives CDR1 SGDLS, CDR2 YYNGEE. This CDR3 has 16 residues. V lost 0 bases to trimming and J lost 1 base; unmatched junction nucleotides: 7. The CDR3 region has the DNA TGTGCCAGCAGCGTAGCCGAGGACAGGCCATCCTACGAGCAGTACTTC. Translating gives CASSVAEDRPSYEQYF.

The chain carries TRBV29-1 and TRBJ2-2, with D perhaps TRBD2 (6 bases). The length of the CDR3 is 14 residues. In germline, CDR1 is SQVTM, CDR2 ANQGSEA. The germline V and J ends were trimmed by 3 bases and 4 bases, with 12 bases remaining between them. The chain's CDR3 is CSVDRPGVTGELFF. For the CDR3, the DNA is TGCAGCGTTGATCGGCCGGGAGTCACCGGGGAGCTGTTTTTT.

This clonotype has only a few counts. The V and J genes are TRBV3-1 and TRBJ2-2; D unclear. The CDR3 contains 16 residues. Germline V gene data show CDR1 as LGHDT and CDR2 as YNNKEL (reference sequence). The V end was cut by 3 bases, the J end by 0 bases, with 11 bases between. The CDR3 coding sequence is TGTGCCAGCAGCCAGAGCTCTCGACCGAACACCGGGGAGCTGTTTTTT. It yields the protein CASSQSSRPNTGELFF.

This clonotype was detected a few times. The chain is built from TRBV30 and TRBJ2-5; D is unclear. The CDR3 runs 12 residues. Germline loops: CDR1 GTSNPN, CDR2 SVGIG (reference sequence). Deletions cut 3 bases from V and 5 bases from J, with 10 bases between. CDR3 sequence reads: CAWRKSRETQYF. In DNA form, the CDR3 reads TGTGCCTGGAGAAAGTCGCGGGAGACCCAGTACTTC.

The chain combines TRBV4-2 with TRBJ2-5; D tentatively reads TRBD1 or TRBD2 (5 bases each). Germline CDR1 is LGHNA and CDR2 is YNFKEQ. This CDR3 is 16 amino acids long. The V end was cut by 0 bases, the J end by 2 bases, with 13 bases between. The CDR3 loop is CASSQDRDGAQETQYF. CDR3 coding DNA: TGTGCCAGCAGCCAAGATAGGGACGGAGCACAAGAGACCCAGTACTTC.

This clonotype has at least ten counts. CDR3 in amino acids: CASSFLQGYSPLHF. The CDR3 bases are TGTGCCAGCAGCTTTCTACAGGGGTATTCACCCCTCCACTTT. The chain joins TRBV7-2 to TRBJ1-6, with TRBD1 matching over 7 bases. CDR1 is SGHTA, CDR2 FQGNSA, per germline. Losses at the gene ends were 3 bases for V and 8 bases for J; bases not matched to a gene: 4. The CDR3 runs 14 residues.

This clonotype was picked up a small number of times. This rearrangement joins TRBV11-2 to TRBJ2-7; 7 bases align to TRBD2. Germline V CDR1 and CDR2: SGHAT, FQNNGV. The CDR3 sequence is 16 residues long. The V gene end was trimmed by 2 bases and the J gene end by 1 base; junction bases not matched to a gene: 8. Here the CDR3 DNA reads TGTGCCAGCAGCTTAAGGGCGGGAGATGGGTCCTACGAGCAGTACTTC. Amino acid sequence: CASSLRAGDGSYEQYF.

This clonotype has ten or more counts. This CDR3 is CASSDGWSSGANVLTF. For the CDR3, the DNA is TGTGCCAGCAGTGATGGGTGGTCCTCTGGGGCCAACGTCCTGACTTTC. The chain links TRBV2 to TRBJ2-6; D ambiguous. V lost 3 bases and J 0 bases, leaving 9 bases between the germline ends. Germline V gene lookup returns CDR1 SNHLY and CDR2 FYNNEI. The CDR3 totals 16 residues.

At least ten counts were recorded for this clonotype. The chain recombines TRBV28 with TRBJ2-7; D is unresolved. V gave up 0 bases and J gave up 4 bases, with 16 bases separating them. Germline lookup yields CDR1 MDHEN and CDR2 SYDVKM. CDR3 length: 16 amino acids. The CDR3 region is CASSLCCQVLGYEQYF. The DNA for the CDR3 is TGTGCCAGCAGTTTATGTTGCCAGGTCCTCGGATACGAGCAGTACTTC.

Only a few counts were recorded for this clonotype. The chain links TRBV28 to TRBJ2-7, with 9 positions matching TRBD2. V shed 6 bases and J 3 bases; nucleotides not matched to a gene: 9. The CDR3 is 15 amino acids. Germline CDR1 reads MDHEN; CDR2 reads SYDVKM. This chain's CDR3 is CASSSRLAAVYEQYF. CDR3 DNA: TGTGCCAGCAGCTCTAGACTAGCGGCCGTCTACGAGCAGTACTTC.

This clonotype was counted many times. The CDR3 DNA reads as TGTGCCAGCAGAAGGGAGAGCTCCTACGAGCAGTACTTC. Amino acids: CASRRESSYEQYF. The chain links TRBV2 to TRBJ2-7; weak D call: TRBD2 (5 bases). V lost 6 bases, J lost 0 bases, and 9 bases lay in between. CDR3 length equals 13 residues. Germline CDR1 is SNHLY and CDR2 is FYNNEI.

J is TRBJ1-1 and V is TRBV19; weak D call: TRBD1 (5 bases). The CDR3 covers 18 residues. V lost 5 bases to trimming and J lost 5 bases, with 27 bases between them. Germline CDR1 LNHDA, CDR2 SQIVND (reference sequence). CDR3 residues: CASSEGPLWAREWTEAFF. CDR3 bases: TGTGCCAGTAGTGAGGGCCCGCTGTGGGCCAGGGAATGGACTGAAGCTTTCTTT.

This clonotype was counted ten times or more. The chain has TRBV28 and TRBJ2-7; 7 bases fit TRBD1. With V trimmed by 8 bases and J by 6 bases, 4 bases remained unmatched. Germline-derived CDR1 and CDR2 are MDHEN and SYDVKM. The CDR3 loop spans 11 amino acids. The CDR3 loop is CASVRGPEQYF. CDR3 coding DNA: TGTGCCAGCGTTAGGGGGCCCGAGCAGTACTTC.

As concerns this clonotype: A read error likely explains this, since a far larger clone differs by one base. Because the CDR3's place on the DNA is in doubt, the DNA is left out and the CDR3 is given as listed by TCRdb. CDR3 residues: CAVPAARGRNEQYF. The chain links TRBV27 to TRBJ2-7; the table's TRBD1 call for D was not verified on the DNA. The CDR3 adds up to 14 amino acids, both ends counted. The germline gives CDR1 MNHEY, CDR2 SMNVEV (reference sequence).

The rearrangement uses TRBV27 and TRBJ2-1; tentatively, D is TRBD1 (6 bases). The germline V gene encodes CDR1 MNHEY and CDR2 SMNVEV (reference sequence). V was trimmed by 9 bases and J by 7 bases, leaving 19 bases between them. This CDR3 is 14 amino acids long. Here the CDR3 DNA reads TGTGCCAGTGGATGGTCCAGGGGTGGGAATGAGCAGTTCTTC. It specifies CASGWSRGGNEQFF.

This clonotype was observed at least ten times. This chain connects TRBV6-1 to TRBJ2-7; 9 nucleotides match TRBD1. Germline CDR1 MNHNS, CDR2 SASEGT. The CDR3 runs to 19 residues. The trim removed 5 bases at V and 6 bases at J, leaving 23 bases unmatched. For the CDR3, the DNA is TGTGCCAGCAGTCGCCCGGGACAGGGACTCTCCTCCCTCTTCGGCGAGCAGTACTTC. Amino acids: CASSRPGQGLSSLFGEQYF.

In its sample, this clonotype was seen many times. CDR3 protein: CASSVGRARYTEAFF. Written as DNA, the CDR3 is TGTGCCAGCAGCGTCGGGCGGGCGAGATACACTGAAGCTTTCTTT. The chain has TRBV11-2 and TRBJ1-1; D is unclear. In germline, CDR1 is SGHAT, CDR2 FQNNGV. CDR3 length: 15 amino acids. V was pared by 5 bases and J by 3 bases, with 16 bases between.

This clonotype was seen at least ten times. One end of the junction fails to match germline, which may point to a read error. CDR3 sequence reads: CASSGTGRAQYF. The CDR3, as DNA: TGTGCTAGCAGCGGGACGGGCAGGGCCCAGTACTTC. The chain couples TRBV7-7 to TRBJ2-5; 7 bases are a match to TRBD2. Germline V gene sequence: CDR1 SSHAT, CDR2 FNYEAQ (reference sequence). CDR3 length equals 12 residues.

In this sample, this clonotype turned up many times. The rearrangement uses TRBV7-2 and TRBJ2-7; D is undetermined. The V gene lost 5 bases and the J gene lost 3 bases, with 8 bases spanning the gap. CDR1 is SGHTA and CDR2 is FQGNSA in the germline V gene. CDR3 length equals 12 residues. CDR3 region: CASSAGNYEQYF. The DNA of the CDR3 is TGTGCCAGCAGCGCCGGAAACTACGAGCAGTACTTC.

This clonotype was seen many times. V and J are TRBV20-1 and TRBJ2-7; D not resolved. The V end lost 2 bases, the J end lost 2 bases, and 7 bases lay between the germline ends. CDR1 is DFQATT and CDR2 is SNEGSKA in the germline V gene (reference sequence). There are 12 residues in the CDR3. The CDR3 sequence is CSARIDAYEQYF. The CDR3 DNA reads as TGCAGTGCTAGAATTGATGCCTACGAGCAGTACTTC.